This T cell receptor (beta chain) was profiled in a study of T cell repertoires in cytomegalovirus infection. Study-level findings and limits: Of the TCR beta families, the public ones yielded a cumulative frequency that identified carriers of CMV plus the relevant HLA.

Points on this clonotype: As yet, its antigen is unknown.

This CDR3 is built from 17 residues. Germline V gives CDR1 SGHRS, CDR2 YFSETQ. The germline V and J ends were trimmed by 1 base and 0 bases, with 16 bases remaining between them. TCRdb processed the reads anew with MiXCR; each CDR3 protein has one entry. Altogether approximately 290,000 distinct CDR3 sequences are present, roughly 25% being singletons, with the ten largest covering about 15%. This sequence originates from a human donor in good health (CMV status not recorded). Some clones in this sample may be carry-over from other donors' samples. What was sequenced was PBMCs. This chain connects TRBV5-1 to TRBJ1-2; a possible D gene is TRBD1 (6 bases). In DNA, the CDR3 is TGCGCCAGCAGCTTGTTGCCGGTGGGGGCCTCTAACTATGGCTACACCTTC. Its protein is CASSLLPVGASNYGYTF. The whole variable domain, remainder taken from reference TRBV5-1 and TRBJ1-2, is KAGVTQTPRYLIKTRGQQVTLSCSPISGHRSVSWYQQTPGQGLQFLFEYFSETQRNKGNFPGRFSGRQFSNSRSEMNVSTLELGDSALYLCASSLLPVGASNYGYTFGSGTRLTVV.